This TCR beta chain came from a study of metastatic and nonmetastatic thyroid tumors. The ends were cut back, 6 bases at V and 10 bases at J, with 19 bases in the middle. Germline values: CDR1 LNHDA, CDR2 SQIVND (reference sequence). The length of the CDR3 is 15 residues. This clone was counted many times. TCRdb reanalyzed the PCR reads via MiXCR. The profile shows about 40,000 clones, less than 20% of them singletons. Until they underwent thyroid surgery, no patient had received any treatment. The receptor comes from a female donor with papillary thyroid cancer or a benign thyroid nodule (not recorded which). Some clones in this sample may be carry-over from other donors' samples. The chain links TRBV19 to TRBJ1-6, with D possibly TRBD1 on 5 matching bases. Sequences were obtained from tumor tissue. The CDR3, as DNA: TGTGCCAGTAGCTCGGGTGGAGGGGTTGGATCACCCCTCCACTTT. As protein: CASSSGGGVGSPLHF.